One sample yielded the 22 T cell receptor beta chains listed below, sequenced in a study of blood T cell repertoires in COVID-19. Sequencing was performed with immunoSEQ multiplex PCR; in TCRdb, only in-frame clones are kept and a portion is missing. The sample contains 250,000 to 350,000 clones, about 87% of which appear only once. Specimen: peripheral blood. The origin of the receptors is a woman aged 50 to 65 with COVID-19, enrolled during active disease.

CDR3 sequence: CASSPKGATNTEAFF. Here the CDR3 DNA reads TGTGCCAGCTCACCTAAGGGAGCTACGAACACTGAAGCTTTCTTT. The V gene is TRBV18, the J gene TRBJ1-1; D gene unclear. This CDR3 is 15 amino acids long. The germline gives CDR1 KGHSH, CDR2 LQKENI. The V end was cut by 3 bases, the J end by 1 base, with 12 bases between.

This clone came up once. V is TRBV6-6 and J is TRBJ1-1, with unresolved D. There are 13 residues in the CDR3. V lost 2 bases, J lost 5 bases, and 9 bases lay in between. Germline assignment: CDR1 MNHNY and CDR2 SVGAGI (reference sequence). CDR3 sequence reads: CASSYPAGTEAFF. As DNA, the CDR3 is TGTGCCAGCAGTTACCCCGCGGGGACTGAAGCTTTCTTT.

The chain is built from TRBV3-1 (or the pseudogene TRBV3-2) and TRBJ2-7, with TRBD2 matching 11 bases. Looked up from germline, CDR1 is LGHDT and CDR2 is YNNKEL (reference sequence). The CDR3 consists of 16 residues. J gave up 6 bases and V 2 bases, and 9 bases lay outside the gene matches. CDR3 amino acids: CASSQPLAGGPSEQYF. The CDR3 DNA reads TGTGCCAGCAGCCAACCCTTAGCGGGAGGGCCCTCCGAGCAGTACTTC.

This clone appeared once. The chain joins TRBV25-1 to TRBJ1-4, with D tentatively TRBD1 (5 bases). Looked up from germline, CDR1 is MGHDK and CDR2 is SYGVNS. The CDR3 contains 14 residues. Between the trimmed V and J ends, which lost 5 bases and 6 bases, there was a span of 13 bases. CDR3 sequence: CASSSPGIDEKLFF. CDR3 in DNA: TGTGCCAGCAGTTCACCAGGGATTGATGAAAAACTGTTTTTT.

The chain uses TRBV27 and TRBJ2-1; 7 bases are a match to TRBD2. The germline V gene encodes CDR1 MNHEY and CDR2 SMNVEV (reference sequence). The CDR3 consists of 15 residues. V was clipped by 6 bases and J by 3 bases; unmatched bases: 8. The CDR3 coding sequence is TGTGCCAGCAGATCGGGGGGAGTGGGCTACAATGAGCAGTTCTTC. Protein: CASRSGGVGYNEQFF.

This chain's CDR3 is CASSPGTSGSSEQYF. The CDR3 region has the DNA TGTGCCAGCAGTCCCGGGACTAGCGGGAGCTCCGAGCAGTACTTC. This chain connects TRBV6-2 or TRBV6-3 to TRBJ2-7; 14 bases line up with TRBD2. With V trimmed by 5 bases and J by 6 bases, 6 bases remained unmatched. This CDR3 spans 15 amino acids. Germline CDR1 is MNHEY and CDR2 is SVGEGT.

This rearrangement joins TRBV5-4 to TRBJ2-7; a weak D match, TRBD2 (6 bases). Trimming shortened V by 2 bases and J by 2 bases, and 17 bases separated the two germline ends. The CDR3 has 16 residues. Germline loops: CDR1 SGHNT, CDR2 YYREEE (reference sequence). The CDR3 loop reads CASSFGSSGGAYEQYF. CDR3 bases: TGTGCCAGCAGCTTCGGTTCAAGCGGAGGGGCCTACGAGCAGTACTTC.

The genes are TRBV3-1 (or the pseudogene TRBV3-2) and TRBJ1-1; 10 nucleotides agree with TRBD1. The germline V gene encodes CDR1 LGHDT and CDR2 YNNKEL (reference sequence). The CDR3 sequence is 12 residues long. The trim removed 3 bases at V and 10 bases at J, leaving 2 bases unmatched. The CDR3 DNA sequence: TGTGCCAGCAGCCAGAGGGACAGGGGAGCTTTCTTT. It specifies CASSQRDRGAFF.

The chain employs TRBV7-9 and TRBJ2-1, with TRBD1 as a possible D gene (9 bases). With 4 bases removed from V and 4 bases from J, the gap between germline ends came to 17 bases. The germline gives CDR1 SEHNR, CDR2 FQNEAQ (reference sequence). The CDR3 length is 16 residues. This chain's CDR3 is CASSSGRDRAYNEQFF. The CDR3 region has the DNA TGTGCCAGCAGCTCCGGGAGGGACAGGGCTTACAATGAGCAGTTCTTC. The variable domain in full, completed from reference TRBV7-9 and TRBJ2-1, reads DTGVSQNPRHKITKRGQNVTFRCDPISEHNRLYWYRQTLGQGPEFLTYFQNEAQLEKSRLLSDRFSAERPKGSFSTLEIQRTEQGDSAMYLCASSSGRDRAYNEQFFGPGTRLTVL.

The gene calls are TRBV6-2 or TRBV6-3 and TRBJ2-3; D remains unclear. Germline CDR1 is MNHEY and CDR2 is SVGEGT. Between the trimmed V and J ends, which lost 2 bases and 3 bases, there was a span of 9 bases. The CDR3 runs 14 residues. The CDR3 loop reads CASSYVASTDTQYF. In nucleotides, the CDR3 is TGTGCCAGCAGTTACGTAGCTAGTACAGATACGCAGTATTTT.

The chain combines TRBV24-1 with TRBJ1-1, with D tentatively TRBD1 (6 bases). This CDR3 comprises 13 residues. The V end lost 5 bases, the J end lost 0 bases, and 6 bases lay between the germline ends. Per the germline V gene, CDR1 is KGHDR and CDR2 is SFDVKD. CDR3 DNA sequence: TGTGCCACCAGTGGGACAGTGAACACTGAAGCTTTCTTT. It specifies CATSGTVNTEAFF.

The chain carries TRBV18 and TRBJ2-3; 9 bases align to TRBD2. Losses at the gene ends were 3 bases for V and 6 bases for J; bases not matched to a gene: 7. This CDR3 has 15 amino acids. Germline CDR1 reads KGHSH; CDR2 reads LQKENI. The CDR3: CASSPSLAGADTQYF. Here the CDR3 DNA reads TGTGCCAGCTCACCCTCGTTAGCGGGAGCTGATACGCAGTATTTT.

The rearrangement links TRBV19 to TRBJ1-3; D perhaps matches TRBD1 (6 bases). The length of the CDR3 is 15 residues. Between the trimmed V and J ends, which lost 5 bases and 0 bases, there was a span of 11 bases. The germline V gene has CDR1 LNHDA and CDR2 SQIVND (reference sequence). The CDR3 coding sequence is TGTGCCAGTAGTTCTCGGGACAACTCTGGAAACACCATATATTTT. It encodes CASSSRDNSGNTIYF.

The chain is built from TRBV19 and TRBJ1-4, with a tentative D call TRBD1 (6 bases). Germline V gene lookup returns CDR1 LNHDA and CDR2 SQIVND (reference sequence). CDR3 length: 14 residues. V was cut by 8 bases and J by 3 bases, with 13 bases left in between. The DNA for the CDR3 is TGTGCCAGTTCACAACAGGGTGCTAATGAAAAACTGTTTTTT. Its protein product is CASSQQGANEKLFF.

The chain joins TRBV3-1 (or the pseudogene TRBV3-2) to TRBJ1-1; D perhaps matches TRBD1 (5 bases). Per germline, CDR1 LGHDT and CDR2 YNNKEL (reference sequence). CDR3 size: 14 residues. Trimming left V 5 bases short and J 4 bases short, with 14 bases between. This CDR3 reads CASSLHTQGTEAFF. The CDR3 region has the DNA TGTGCCAGCAGCTTGCACACTCAGGGCACTGAAGCTTTCTTT.

The CDR3 DNA is TGTGCCAGTAGTATGCGCCTAGCCTATTACGAGCAGTACTTC. This gives the protein CASSMRLAYYEQYF. The V call is TRBV19, the J call TRBJ2-7; TRBD2 is a possible D gene (5 bases). Trimming removed 3 bases from V and 4 bases from J, with 13 bases in between. CDR1 and CDR2 from the germline V gene are LNHDA and SQIVND (reference sequence). The length of the CDR3 is 14 residues.

The genes are TRBV5-1 and TRBJ1-3; the D is unclear. In germline, CDR1 is SGHRS, CDR2 YFSETQ. CDR3 length: 17 amino acids. V lost 0 bases to trimming and J lost 0 bases, with 13 bases between them. The CDR3 nucleotides read TGCGCCAGCAGCTTGGCCGGTCGAGCAAGCTCTGGAAACACCATATATTTT. This encodes CASSLAGRASSGNTIYF.

The V and J genes are TRBV18 and TRBJ1-1; D gene uncertain. Germline loops: CDR1 KGHSH, CDR2 LQKENI. This CDR3 is built from 15 residues. V was clipped by 1 base and J by 4 bases, with 13 bases between them. CDR3 region: CASSPRGAGVTEAFF. In DNA form, the CDR3 reads TGTGCCAGCTCACCACGAGGAGCCGGGGTCACTGAAGCTTTCTTT. Supplemented by reference TRBV18 and TRBJ1-1, the full variable domain reads NAGVMQNPRHLVRRRGQEARLRCSPMKGHSHVYWYRQLPEEGLKFMVYLQKENIIDESGMPKERFSAEFPKEGPSILRIQQVVRGDSAAYFCASSPRGAGVTEAFFGQGTRLTVV.

V and J are TRBV29-1 and TRBJ2-5; 14 nucleotides line up with TRBD2. CDR3 length: 16 amino acids. V shed 8 bases and J 5 bases; nucleotides not matched to a gene: 13. Germline V gene data show CDR1 as SQVTM and CDR2 as ANQGSEA. The CDR3 loop is CSTSKGTSGSLETQYF. The CDR3 DNA is TGCAGCACCTCAAAAGGGACTAGCGGGAGTCTGGAGACCCAGTACTTC.

This rearrangement joins TRBV25-1 to TRBJ2-2; 10 bases are shared with TRBD1. J was trimmed by 1 base and V by 3 bases; bases with no gene match: 2. The CDR3 is made up of 16 amino acids. CDR1 is MGHDK, CDR2 SYGVNS, per germline. The DNA of the CDR3 is TGTGCCAGCAGTGATTGGGACAGGGGGAACACCGGGGAGCTGTTTTTT. Translating it yields CASSDWDRGNTGELFF. Based on the CDR3 plus reference TRBV25-1 and TRBJ2-2, the full variable domain is EADIYQTPRYLVIGTGKKITLECSQTMGHDKMYWYQQDPGMELHLIHYSYGVNSTEKGDLSSESTVSRIRTEHFPLTLESARPSHTSQYLCASSDWDRGNTGELFFGEGSRLTVL.

CDR3 residues: CASSSTRPYEQYF. CDR3 nucleotides: TGTGCCAGCAGCTCCACTAGGCCCTACGAGCAGTACTTC. This chain links TRBV11-3 with TRBJ2-7; possibly TRBD2 for D (5 bases). The CDR3 length is 13 residues. Germline values: CDR1 SGHNT, CDR2 YENEEA. Trimming removed 4 bases from V and 2 bases from J, with 9 bases in between.

The chain combines TRBV11-2 with TRBJ2-1, with 7 bases matching TRBD2. This CDR3 spans 14 amino acids. The J segment lost 7 bases and the V segment lost 3 bases, leaving 6 bases of the junction unmatched. Germline loops: CDR1 SGHAT, CDR2 FQNNGV. The CDR3 spells CASSFGAGANEQFF. Written as DNA, the CDR3 is TGTGCCAGCAGCTTCGGGGCGGGAGCTAATGAGCAGTTCTTC.